Reported below is one T cell receptor beta chain. This sample was taken from a study of cytomegalovirus exposure and HLA in healthy donors. The PCR had 60 Vbeta and 13 Jbeta primers. Sequencing used immunoSEQ multiplex PCR; TCRdb keeps in-frame clones, though not all of them. The sample lists approximately 100,000 clones; approximately 72% were seen once. CDR1 is SGHTS and CDR2 is YDEGEE in the germline V gene. This CDR3 contains 19 residues. J gave up 2 bases and V 4 bases, and 14 bases lay outside the gene matches. The chain uses TRBV5-8 and TRBJ1-4; TRBD1 matches 10 bases. This clonotype was obtained from a woman aged 50 to 65 in good health and CMV-seronegative. Input material: PBMCs. CDR3 amino acids: CASSRLGQGQGLTNEKLFF. CDR3 in DNA: TGTGCCAGCAGCAGATTGGGCCAGGGACAGGGGCTCACTAATGAAAAACTGTTTTTT.